These T cell receptor beta chains were read from a single sample in a study of response to subunit inactivated influenza vaccine. TCRdb re-called the RT-PCR reads with MiXCR, one entry per CDR3 protein. The sample has around 540,000 distinct CDR3 sequences, roughly 12% seen once. The material sequenced was PBMCs from blood, taken on the day of vaccination. These receptors all come from a man in his fifties who received an inactivated influenza vaccine. Each CDR3 is given with its conserved first and last residue. A D gene is named only where the DNA matches it firmly. The size field is filled for only some rows; it gives once, few, many or a size class.

clone_size	v_call	j_call	cdr3_length	d_call	cdr3_nt	cdr3_aa
few	TRBV28	TRBJ2-5	15	.	TGTGCCAGCACCTTGCAAGGGGGTACTCAAGAGACCCAGTACTTC	CASTLQGGTQETQYF
many	TRBV7-9	TRBJ2-1	16	.	TGTGCCAGCAGCTTATCCGGGGCTAGCTCCTACAATGAGCAGTTCTTC	CASSLSGASSYNEQFF
many	TRBV5-1	TRBJ2-2	16	TRBD1	TGCGCCAGCAGCTTGACCACAGGGGCCGCCACCGGGGAGCTGTTTTTT	CASSLTTGAATGELFF
many	TRBV6-2/TRBV6-3	TRBJ2-5	14	.	TGTGCCAGCCGGCGGAGCACCCGAAAAGAGACCCAGTACTTC	CASRRSTRKETQYF
.	TRBV5-1	TRBJ2-3	16	TRBD1	TGCGCCAGCAGCTTGCAGACAGGGGGCATGACAGATACGCAGTATTTT	CASSLQTGGMTDTQYF
many	TRBV6-1	TRBJ1-6	15	TRBD1	TGTGCCAGCAGGGAACAGGGGGGAGTTAATTCACCCCTCCACTTT	CASREQGGVNSPLHF
.	TRBV20-1	TRBJ1-2	13	.	TGCAGTGCTAGAGATACGGTGGGCTATGGCTACACCTTC	CSARDTVGYGYTF
many	TRBV5-1	TRBJ2-1	17	TRBD2	TGCGCCAGCAGCTTGGCCCCACTAGCGGGGCGCTACAATGAGCAGTTCTTC	CASSLAPLAGRYNEQFF
many	TRBV7-2	TRBJ2-3	14	TRBD1	TGTGCCAGCAGCTTAACAGGGGGATTTGATACGCAGTATTTT	CASSLTGGFDTQYF
.	TRBV19	TRBJ2-1	16	TRBD2	TGTGCCAGTAGTAAATACTCTAGCGGGAGTATAGATGAGCAGTTCTTC	CASSKYSSGSIDEQFF
many	TRBV29-1	TRBJ2-3	16	TRBD2	TGCAGCGTATGGAAGACTAGCGGGGGGAGGACAGATACGCAGTATTTT	CSVWKTSGGRTDTQYF
.	TRBV4-2	TRBJ2-3	15	.	TGTGCCAGCAGCCAAGACAGGGCAGAATCGGATACGCAGTATTTT	CASSQDRAESDTQYF
many	TRBV4-3	TRBJ2-3	17	TRBD2	TGCGCCAGCAGCCAAGAAGCACTAGCGGCGCGCACAGATACGCAGTATTTT	CASSQEALAARTDTQYF
few	TRBV28	TRBJ1-2	12	.	TGTGCCAGCAGTTTGGTCAGCTATGGCTACACCTTC	CASSLVSYGYTF
many	TRBV20-1	TRBJ2-7	14	TRBD1	TGCAGTGCTAATCCCTCGGGACAGGGGTACGAGCAGTACTTC	CSANPSGQGYEQYF
.	TRBV10-3	TRBJ2-3	14	TRBD1	TGTGCCATCAGTGAGCCGACAGGGACAGATACGCAGTATTTT	CAISEPTGTDTQYF
many	TRBV28	TRBJ2-6	15	.	TGTGCCAGCACCCTCAACCCCTCTGGGGCCAACGTCCTGACTTTC	CASTLNPSGANVLTF
.	TRBV5-1	TRBJ2-1	17	TRBD2	TGCGCCAGCAGCTCCGCGGGACTAGCGGGGGCCTACAATGAGCAGTTCTTC	CASSSAGLAGAYNEQFF
many	TRBV28	TRBJ2-5	13	.	TGTGCCAGCAGTTGGACGGGGGCAGAGACCCAGTACTTC	CASSWTGAETQYF
few	TRBV7-6	TRBJ2-1	18	TRBD2	TGTGCCAGCAGCTTAGTAGATAGCGGGGGAAGCTCCTACAATGAGCAGTTCTTC	CASSLVDSGGSSYNEQFF
.	TRBV20-1	TRBJ2-3	15	TRBD2	TGCAGTGCTGAGAGGTCCGGACTAGCCACAGATACGCAGTATTTT	CSAERSGLATDTQYF
many	TRBV5-6	TRBJ2-7	15	TRBD1	TGTGCCAGCAGCTTGTGGACAGGGAGTCACTACGAGCAGTACTTC	CASSLWTGSHYEQYF
few	TRBV28	TRBJ1-5	15	TRBD1	TGTGCCAGCAGACAACAGGGGGCTGGCAATCAGCCCCAGCATTTT	CASRQQGAGNQPQHF
few	TRBV2	TRBJ1-6	15	.	TGTGCCAGCAGTCTTGGCCAGGGAACCGGTTCACCCCTCCACTTT	CASSLGQGTGSPLHF
.	TRBV3-1	TRBJ2-2	14	.	TGTGCCAGCAGCACGAGGGGCGTCCCCGGGAAGCTGTTTTTT	CASSTRGVPGKLFF
many	TRBV9	TRBJ2-7	15	.	TGTGCCAGCAGCGCTCGTGATGAGGGTAGCCACGAGCAGTACTTC	CASSARDEGSHEQYF
.	TRBV12-3/TRBV12-4	TRBJ1-6	14	.	TGTGCCAGCAGTGACGGGGTCCCTCATTCACCCCTCCACTTT	CASSDGVPHSPLHF
few	TRBV5-6	TRBJ2-7	17	.	TGTGCCAGCAGTTCGTATGTCTCAGGGGACCTCGCCTACGAGCAGTACTTC	CASSSYVSGDLAYEQYF
.	TRBV20-1	TRBJ1-2	12	.	TGCAGTGAAAACAGAGCCAACTATGGCTACACCTTC	CSENRANYGYTF
.	TRBV6-2/TRBV6-3	TRBJ1-5	14	.	TGTGCCAGCGGCGGCAGGGACGGCAATCAGCCCCAACATTTT	CASGGRDGNQPQHF
many	TRBV28	TRBJ2-7	13	.	TGTGCCAGCAGTTTAGGCAGGGCAATCGAGCAGTACTTC	CASSLGRAIEQYF
few	TRBV7-3	TRBJ2-3	14	.	TGTGCCAGCGTCTTAACGGCTAGTACAGATACGCAGTATTTT	CASVLTASTDTQYF
many	TRBV15	TRBJ1-5	15	.	TGTGCCACCAGCAGAGAAGGGTTTTCGCATCAGCCCCAGCATTTT	CATSREGFSHQPQHF
few	TRBV6-2/TRBV6-3	TRBJ2-1	16	TRBD2	TGTGCCAGCAGTTACTCGGAGCGGGAGAGCGACAATGAGCAGTTCTTC	CASSYSERESDNEQFF
.	TRBV19	TRBJ2-7	15	.	TGTGCCAGTAGTACAACACATAACCGATTCTACGAGCAGTACTTC	CASSTTHNRFYEQYF
many	TRBV5-1	TRBJ2-1	15	.	TGCGCCAGCAGCATAACAGGGGGAGGGTTAAATGAGCAGTTCTTC	CASSITGGGLNEQFF
few	TRBV29-1	TRBJ2-7	14	.	TGCAGCGTTATAGACCCGGACAGCGGTTTTAAGCAGTACTTC	CSVIDPDSGFKQYF
many	TRBV7-9	TRBJ1-1	11	.	TGTGCCAGCAGCTTTAGGGGAGTAGCTTTCTTT	CASSFRGVAFF
many	TRBV27	TRBJ2-3	15	.	TGTGCCAGCATGGGTAAAGGGTTCACCGCAGATACGCAGTATTTT	CASMGKGFTADTQYF
.	TRBV7-9	TRBJ2-2	16	TRBD1	TGTGCCAGCAGCTTATTCGACAGGGGGCGCAACGGGGAGCTGTTTTTT	CASSLFDRGRNGELFF
few	TRBV20-1	TRBJ2-7	15	TRBD2	TGCAGTGCTAAGGGGCTAGCGGGGCTCGGCTACGAGCAGTACTTC	CSAKGLAGLGYEQYF
many	TRBV29-1	TRBJ2-5	14	TRBD1	TGCAGCGTTGCGCCCCGGACAGGGTCAGAGACCCAGTACTTC	CSVAPRTGSETQYF